A selection of T cell receptor beta chains follows, all from one sample in a study of regulatory T cells in long-lasting Graves disease. TCRdb independently ran MiXCR on the multiplex PCR reads; one entry per CDR3 protein. The table has about 470,000 distinct CDR3 sequences, less than 25% seen once. The sequences come from peripheral blood mononuclear cells (PBMCs), collected when the disease was refractory, from a patient treated with antithyroid drugs. The receptors here all came from a female donor with Graves disease. CDR3s include the opening cysteine and the closing phenylalanine or tryptophan. A D gene is named only where the DNA matches it firmly. A row's size may be missing; if present it is once, few, many or a size class.

>TRBD2|many|TRBJ2-5|TRBV12-3/TRBV12-4
TGTGCCAGCAGCTCCAGCGGGAGGGCCCCCGAGACCCAGTACTTC
CASSSSGRAPETQYF
>.|.|TRBJ2-3|TRBV10-3
TGTGCCATCAGCGAATGGCAGGGGAGCACAGATACGCAGTATTTT
CAISEWQGSTDTQYF
>.|few|TRBJ2-5|TRBV7-2
TGTGCCAGCAGCTTAGAGGGTCTAGTAGAGACCCAGTACTTC
CASSLEGLVETQYF
>.|.|TRBJ2-5|TRBV6-2/TRBV6-3
TGTGCCAGCAGTTACTCTTCCTCATTTCGAGAGACCCAGTACTTC
CASSYSSSFRETQYF
>.|once|TRBJ2-3|TRBV12-5
TGTGCTAGTGGCCTCGGGGAGCGCACAGATACGCAGTATTTT
CASGLGERTDTQYF
>TRBD2|few|TRBJ2-2|TRBV7-2
TGTGCCAGCAGCTTAACTAGCGGTCCCGGGGAGCTGTTTTTT
CASSLTSGPGELFF
>TRBD2|many|TRBJ2-2|TRBV2
TGTGCCAGCAGTGTCTTGTCTAGCGGGGGCACCGGGGAGCTGTTTTTT
CASSVLSSGGTGELFF
>TRBD1|many|TRBJ1-1|TRBV28
TGTGCCAGCAGGGGACAGCTATCACTAAGGAACACTGAAGCTTTCTTT
CASRGQLSLRNTEAFF
>.|.|TRBJ2-1|TRBV3-1
TGTGCCAGCAGCCAAGATGGTGGGAACTACAATGAGCAGTTCTTC
CASSQDGGNYNEQFF
>.|.|TRBJ2-5|TRBV5-1
TGCGCCAGCAGCTTGTTTTGGCAAGAGACCCAGTACTTC
CASSLFWQETQYF
>TRBD2|.|TRBJ2-3|TRBV11-2
TGTGCCAGCAGCCCAGGTCCAGCGGGAGACACAGATACGCAGTATTTT
CASSPGPAGDTDTQYF
>.|many|TRBJ1-5|TRBV7-2
TGTGCCAGCAGCTTTGTTGGTCAGCCCCAGCATTTT
CASSFVGQPQHF
>TRBD1|few|TRBJ2-2|TRBV5-1
TGCGCCAGCAGCTCCAAAACAGGGGCCAACACCGGGGAGCTGTTTTTT
CASSSKTGANTGELFF
>TRBD1|many|TRBJ1-1|TRBV28
TGTGCCAGCCAAATGACAGGGGGATTCACTGAAGCTTTCTTT
CASQMTGGFTEAFF
>.|few|TRBJ1-2|TRBV7-9
TGTGCCAGCAGGTTAGGTGGTGGCAGTTTCTATGGCTACACCTTC
CASRLGGGSFYGYTF
>.|.|TRBJ1-1|TRBV4-1
TGCGCCAGCAGCCAGGACCCGGCGGGGAACACTGAAGCTTTCTTT
CASSQDPAGNTEAFF
>.|few|TRBJ1-2|TRBV20-1
TGCAGTGCTAGAGTCTCCAGGGGTGGCTATGGCTACACCTTC
CSARVSRGGYGYTF
>.|many|TRBJ2-7|TRBV10-3
TGTGCCATCAGTGAGTCAGGCCCGGGCTACGAGCAGTACTTC
CAISESGPGYEQYF
>TRBD1|.|TRBJ2-2|TRBV12-3/TRBV12-4
TGTGCCAGCAGCCCACAGGGGGCCGTGACCGGGGAGCTGCTTTTT
CASSPQGAVTGELLF
>TRBD1|few|TRBJ2-2|TRBV3-1
TGTGCCAGCAGCCAAGGGACAGGGGTCGACACCGGGGAGCTGTTTTTT
CASSQGTGVDTGELFF
>.|many|TRBJ1-5|TRBV28
TGTGCCAGCAGTTTAATAGGGTCTAGCAATCAGCCCCAGCATTTT
CASSLIGSSNQPQHF
>TRBD1|.|TRBJ2-7|TRBV6-1
TGTGCCAGCAGACAGTCCGGGACAGGGTCCAACGAGCAGTACTTC
CASRQSGTGSNEQYF
>.|many|TRBJ1-1|TRBV18
TGTGCCAGCTCACCACTTGTTAGAGGCACTGAAGCTTTCTTT
CASSPLVRGTEAFF
>.|.|TRBJ2-1|TRBV3-1
TGTGCCAGCAGCCAAGTGGGGGTGGATGAGCAGTTCTTC
CASSQVGVDEQFF
>.|few|TRBJ1-5|TRBV28
TGTGCCAGCAGTACCGTTTGGGAGGGAAGCCATAGCAATCAGCCCCAGCATTTT
CASSTVWEGSHSNQPQHF
>TRBD1|.|TRBJ1-2|TRBV29-1
TGCAGCGTTCCGCCCCTGGGACAGAATTATGGCTACACCTTC
CSVPPLGQNYGYTF